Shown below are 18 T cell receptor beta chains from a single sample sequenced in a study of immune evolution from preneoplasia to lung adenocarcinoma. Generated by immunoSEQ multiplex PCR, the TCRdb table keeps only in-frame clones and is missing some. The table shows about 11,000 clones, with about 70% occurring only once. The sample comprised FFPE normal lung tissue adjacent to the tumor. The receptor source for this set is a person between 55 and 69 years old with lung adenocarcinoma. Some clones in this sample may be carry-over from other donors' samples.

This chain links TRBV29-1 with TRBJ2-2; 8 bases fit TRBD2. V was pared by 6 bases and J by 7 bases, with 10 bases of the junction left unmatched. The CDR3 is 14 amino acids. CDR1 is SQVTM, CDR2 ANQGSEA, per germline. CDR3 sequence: CSVTGLVMGGELFF. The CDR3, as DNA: TGCAGCGTCACGGGACTAGTTATGGGCGGGGAGCTGTTTTTT.

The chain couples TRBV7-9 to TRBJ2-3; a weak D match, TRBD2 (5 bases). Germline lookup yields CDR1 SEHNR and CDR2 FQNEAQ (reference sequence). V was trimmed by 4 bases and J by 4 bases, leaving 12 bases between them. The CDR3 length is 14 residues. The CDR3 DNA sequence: TGTGCCAGCAGCTCAATAGCGTTACCAGATACGCAGTATTTT. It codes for CASSSIALPDTQYF.

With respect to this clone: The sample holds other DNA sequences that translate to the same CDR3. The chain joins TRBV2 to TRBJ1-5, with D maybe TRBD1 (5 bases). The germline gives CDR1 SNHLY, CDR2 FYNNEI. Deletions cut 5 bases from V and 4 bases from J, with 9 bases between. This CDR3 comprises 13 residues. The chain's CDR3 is CASSRDSNQPQHF. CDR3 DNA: TGTGCCAGCAGTAGGGACTCTAATCAGCCCCAGCATTTT.

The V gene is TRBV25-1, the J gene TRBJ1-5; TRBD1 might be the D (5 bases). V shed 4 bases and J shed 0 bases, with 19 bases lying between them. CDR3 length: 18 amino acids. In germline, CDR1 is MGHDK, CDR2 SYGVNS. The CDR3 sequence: CASSGTGGGSHSNQPQHF. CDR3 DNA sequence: TGTGCCAGCAGTGGGACGGGGGGGGGATCCCATAGCAATCAGCCCCAGCATTTT.

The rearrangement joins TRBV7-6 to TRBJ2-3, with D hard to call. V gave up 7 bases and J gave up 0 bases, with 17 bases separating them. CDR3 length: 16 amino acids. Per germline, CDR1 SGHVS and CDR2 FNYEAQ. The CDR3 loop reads CASTKGTVSSTDTQYF. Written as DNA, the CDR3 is TGTGCCAGCACCAAAGGAACGGTATCAAGCACAGATACGCAGTATTTT.

CDR3 in amino acids: CASRRRQGAQGNQPQHF. The CDR3 nucleotides are TGTGCCAGCCGCCGTAGACAGGGGGCGCAGGGCAATCAGCCCCAGCATTTT. The chain has TRBV28 and TRBJ1-5, with TRBD1 identical over 10 bases. The CDR3 runs to 17 residues. Germline V gives CDR1 MDHEN, CDR2 SYDVKM. V shed 8 bases, J shed 2 bases, and the junction held 12 bases outside the gene matches.

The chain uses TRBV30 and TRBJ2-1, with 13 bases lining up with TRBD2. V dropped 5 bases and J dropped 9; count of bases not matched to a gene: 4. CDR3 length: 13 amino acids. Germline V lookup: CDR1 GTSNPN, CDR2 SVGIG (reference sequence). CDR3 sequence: CAWGLAGEGEQFF. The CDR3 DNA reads TGTGCCTGGGGACTAGCGGGAGAGGGTGAGCAGTTCTTC.

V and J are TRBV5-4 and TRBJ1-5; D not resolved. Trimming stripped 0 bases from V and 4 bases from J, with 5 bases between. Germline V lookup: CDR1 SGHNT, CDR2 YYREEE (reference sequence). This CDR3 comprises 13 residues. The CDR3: CASSLAGNQPQHF. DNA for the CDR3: TGTGCCAGCAGCTTGGCGGGAAATCAGCCCCAGCATTTT.

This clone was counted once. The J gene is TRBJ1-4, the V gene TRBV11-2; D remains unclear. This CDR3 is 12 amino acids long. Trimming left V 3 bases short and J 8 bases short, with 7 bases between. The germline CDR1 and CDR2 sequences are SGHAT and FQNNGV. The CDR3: CASSFGREKLFF. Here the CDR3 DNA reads TGTGCCAGCAGCTTCGGGAGAGAAAAACTGTTTTTT.

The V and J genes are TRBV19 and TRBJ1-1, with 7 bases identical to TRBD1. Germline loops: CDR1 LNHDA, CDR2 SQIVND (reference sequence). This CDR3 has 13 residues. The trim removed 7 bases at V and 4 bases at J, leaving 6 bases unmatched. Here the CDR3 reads CASTDRVITEAFF. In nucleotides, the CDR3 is TGTGCCAGTACTGACAGGGTTATCACTGAAGCTTTCTTT.

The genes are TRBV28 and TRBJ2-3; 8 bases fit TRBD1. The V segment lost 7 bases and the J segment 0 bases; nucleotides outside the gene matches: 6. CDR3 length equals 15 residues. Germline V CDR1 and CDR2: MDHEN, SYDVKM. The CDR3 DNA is TGTGCCAGCACAACCCAGGGGGCAAGCACAGATACGCAGTATTTT. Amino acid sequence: CASTTQGASTDTQYF.

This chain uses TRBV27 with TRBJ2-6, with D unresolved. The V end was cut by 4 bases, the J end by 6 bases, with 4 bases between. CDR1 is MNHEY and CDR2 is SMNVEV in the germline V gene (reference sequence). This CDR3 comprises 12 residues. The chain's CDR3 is CASSSLANVLTF. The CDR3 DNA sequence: TGTGCCAGCAGTTCATTGGCCAACGTCCTGACTTTC.

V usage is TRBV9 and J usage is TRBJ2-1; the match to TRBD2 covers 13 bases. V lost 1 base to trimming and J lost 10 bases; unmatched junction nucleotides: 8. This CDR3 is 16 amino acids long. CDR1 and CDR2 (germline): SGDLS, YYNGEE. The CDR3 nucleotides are TGTGCCAGCAGCGTATCCAGGACTAGCGGGAGCGGGGAGCAGTTCTTC. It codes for CASSVSRTSGSGEQFF.

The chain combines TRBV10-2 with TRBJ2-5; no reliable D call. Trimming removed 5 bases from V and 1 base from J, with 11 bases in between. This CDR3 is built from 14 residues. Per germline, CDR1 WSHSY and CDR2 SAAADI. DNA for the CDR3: TGCGCCAGCAGTCCGACAAACGTCCAAGAGACCCAGTACTTC. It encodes CASSPTNVQETQYF.

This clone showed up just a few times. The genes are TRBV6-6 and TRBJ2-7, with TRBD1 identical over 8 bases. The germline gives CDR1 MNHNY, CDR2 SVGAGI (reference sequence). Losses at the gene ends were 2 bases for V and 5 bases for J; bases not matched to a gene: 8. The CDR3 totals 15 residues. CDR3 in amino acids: CASSYQSETGDEQYF. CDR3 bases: TGTGCCAGCAGTTACCAGTCCGAGACAGGGGACGAGCAGTACTTC.

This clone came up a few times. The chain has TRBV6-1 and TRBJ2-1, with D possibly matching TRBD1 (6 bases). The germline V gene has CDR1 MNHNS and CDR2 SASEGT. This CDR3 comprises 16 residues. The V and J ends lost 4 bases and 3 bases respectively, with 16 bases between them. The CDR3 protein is CASSVTGGVGYNEQFF. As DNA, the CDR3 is TGTGCCAGCAGTGTAACTGGGGGCGTAGGCTACAATGAGCAGTTCTTC.

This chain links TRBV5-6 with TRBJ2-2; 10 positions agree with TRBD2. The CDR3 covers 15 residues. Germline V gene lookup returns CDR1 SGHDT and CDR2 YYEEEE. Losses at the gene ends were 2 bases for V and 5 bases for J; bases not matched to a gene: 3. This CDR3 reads CASSFGLAVTGELFF. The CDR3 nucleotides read TGTGCCAGCAGCTTCGGACTAGCGGTAACCGGGGAGCTGTTTTTT.

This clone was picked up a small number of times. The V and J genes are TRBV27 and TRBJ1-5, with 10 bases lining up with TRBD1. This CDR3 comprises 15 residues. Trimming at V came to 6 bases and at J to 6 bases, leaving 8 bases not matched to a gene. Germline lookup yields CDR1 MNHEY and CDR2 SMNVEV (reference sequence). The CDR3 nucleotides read TGTGCCAGCAGGAGCGTGACAGGGGGCGGTCAGCCCCAGCATTTT. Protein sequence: CASRSVTGGGQPQHF.